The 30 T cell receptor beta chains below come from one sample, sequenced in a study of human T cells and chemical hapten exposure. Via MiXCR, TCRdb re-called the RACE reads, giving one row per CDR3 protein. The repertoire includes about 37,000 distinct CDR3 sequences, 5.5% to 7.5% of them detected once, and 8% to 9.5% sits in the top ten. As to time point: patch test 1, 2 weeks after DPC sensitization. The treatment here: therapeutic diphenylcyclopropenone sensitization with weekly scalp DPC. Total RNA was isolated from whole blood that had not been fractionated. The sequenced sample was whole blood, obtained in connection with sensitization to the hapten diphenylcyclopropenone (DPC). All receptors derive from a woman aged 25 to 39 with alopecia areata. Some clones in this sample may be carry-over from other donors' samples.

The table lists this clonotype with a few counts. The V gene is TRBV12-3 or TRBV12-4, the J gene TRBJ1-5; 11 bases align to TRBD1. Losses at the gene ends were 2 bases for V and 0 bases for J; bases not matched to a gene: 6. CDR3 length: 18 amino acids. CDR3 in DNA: TGTGCCAGCAGTTTATGGACAGGGGGCGTCGATAGCAATCAGCCCCAGCATTTT. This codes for CASSLWTGGVDSNQPQHF.

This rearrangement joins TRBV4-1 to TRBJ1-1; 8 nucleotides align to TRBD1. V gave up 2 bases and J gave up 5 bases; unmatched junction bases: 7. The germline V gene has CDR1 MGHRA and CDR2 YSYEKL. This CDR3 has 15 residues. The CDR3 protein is CASSQSGGVGTEAFF. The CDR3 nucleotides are TGCGCCAGCAGCCAATCAGGGGGCGTGGGAACTGAAGCTTTCTTT.

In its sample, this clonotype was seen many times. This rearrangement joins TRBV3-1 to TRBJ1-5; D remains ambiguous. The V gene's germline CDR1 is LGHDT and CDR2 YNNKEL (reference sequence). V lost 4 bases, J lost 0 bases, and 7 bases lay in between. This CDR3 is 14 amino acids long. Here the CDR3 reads CASSLQTSNQPQHF. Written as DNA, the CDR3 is TGTGCCAGCAGCCTCCAAACTAGCAATCAGCCCCAGCATTTT.

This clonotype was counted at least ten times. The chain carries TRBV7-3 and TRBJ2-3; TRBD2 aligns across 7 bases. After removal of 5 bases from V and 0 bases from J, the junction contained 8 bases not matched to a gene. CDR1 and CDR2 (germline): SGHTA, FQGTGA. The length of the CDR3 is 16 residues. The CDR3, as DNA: TGTGCCAGCAGCCTGGGCGGGCGGGGGAGCACAGATACGCAGTATTTT. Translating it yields CASSLGGRGSTDTQYF.

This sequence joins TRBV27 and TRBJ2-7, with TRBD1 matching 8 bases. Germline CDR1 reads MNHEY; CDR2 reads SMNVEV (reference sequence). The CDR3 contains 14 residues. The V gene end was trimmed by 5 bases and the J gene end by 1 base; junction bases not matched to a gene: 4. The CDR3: CASSPRTGSYEQYF. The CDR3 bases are TGTGCCAGCAGTCCTAGGACAGGGTCCTACGAGCAGTACTTC.

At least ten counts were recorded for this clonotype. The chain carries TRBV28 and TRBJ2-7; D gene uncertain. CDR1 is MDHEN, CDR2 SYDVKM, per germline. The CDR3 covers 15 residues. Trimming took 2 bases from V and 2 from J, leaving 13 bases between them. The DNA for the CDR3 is TGTGCCAGCAGTTTACCCCCCGGACCTCCCTACGAGCAGTACTTC. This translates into CASSLPPGPPYEQYF. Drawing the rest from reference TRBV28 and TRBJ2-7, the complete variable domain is DVKVTQSSRYLVKRTGEKVFLECVQDMDHENMFWYRQDPGLGLRLIYFSYDVKMKEKGDIPEGYSVSREKKERFSLILESASTNQTSMYLCASSLPPGPPYEQYFGPGTRLTVT.

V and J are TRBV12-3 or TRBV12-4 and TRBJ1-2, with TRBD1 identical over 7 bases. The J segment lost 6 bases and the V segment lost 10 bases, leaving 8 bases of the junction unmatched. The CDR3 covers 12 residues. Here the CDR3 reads CATEGDRDGYTF. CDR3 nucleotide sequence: TGTGCCACTGAGGGGGACAGAGATGGCTACACCTTC.

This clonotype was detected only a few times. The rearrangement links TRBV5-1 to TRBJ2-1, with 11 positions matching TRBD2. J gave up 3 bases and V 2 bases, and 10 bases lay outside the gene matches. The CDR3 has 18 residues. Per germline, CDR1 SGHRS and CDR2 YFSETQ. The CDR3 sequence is CASSFRPVAGGFYNEQFF. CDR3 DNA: TGCGCCAGCAGCTTCCGGCCTGTAGCGGGGGGGTTCTACAATGAGCAGTTCTTC.

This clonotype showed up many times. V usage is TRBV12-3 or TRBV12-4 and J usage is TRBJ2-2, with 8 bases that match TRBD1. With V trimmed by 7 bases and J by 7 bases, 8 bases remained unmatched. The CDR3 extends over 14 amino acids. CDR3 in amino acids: CASTQGASDGELFF. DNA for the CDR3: TGTGCCAGCACCCAGGGGGCGTCTGACGGGGAGCTGTTTTTT.

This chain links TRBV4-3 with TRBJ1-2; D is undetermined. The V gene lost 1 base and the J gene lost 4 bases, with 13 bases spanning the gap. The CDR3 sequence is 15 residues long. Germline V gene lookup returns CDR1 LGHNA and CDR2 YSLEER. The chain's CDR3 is CASSQVAGSGYGYTF. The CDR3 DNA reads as TGCGCCAGCAGCCAAGTCGCGGGGTCGGGCTATGGCTACACCTTC.

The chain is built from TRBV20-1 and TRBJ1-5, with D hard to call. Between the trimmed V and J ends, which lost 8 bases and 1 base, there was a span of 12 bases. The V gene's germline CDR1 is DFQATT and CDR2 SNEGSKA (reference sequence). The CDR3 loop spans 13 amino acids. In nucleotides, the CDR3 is TGCAGTCCATTAGGACCAAGCAATCAGCCCCAGCATTTT. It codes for CSPLGPSNQPQHF.

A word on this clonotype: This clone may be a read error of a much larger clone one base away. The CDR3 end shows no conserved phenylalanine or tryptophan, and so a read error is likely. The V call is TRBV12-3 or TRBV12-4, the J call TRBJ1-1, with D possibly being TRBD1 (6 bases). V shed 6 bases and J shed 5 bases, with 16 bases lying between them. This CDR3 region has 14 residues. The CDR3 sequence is CASSSGTFSTEAFI. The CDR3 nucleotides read TGTGCCAGCAGCTCCGGGACATTTTCAACTGAAGCTTTCATT.

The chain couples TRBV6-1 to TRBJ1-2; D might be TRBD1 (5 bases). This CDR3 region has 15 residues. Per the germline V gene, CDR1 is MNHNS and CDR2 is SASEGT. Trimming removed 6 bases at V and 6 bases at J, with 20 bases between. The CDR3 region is CASSVGTPLQNGYTF. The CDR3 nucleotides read TGTGCCAGCAGCGTCGGGACCCCGCTACAGAATGGCTACACCTTC.

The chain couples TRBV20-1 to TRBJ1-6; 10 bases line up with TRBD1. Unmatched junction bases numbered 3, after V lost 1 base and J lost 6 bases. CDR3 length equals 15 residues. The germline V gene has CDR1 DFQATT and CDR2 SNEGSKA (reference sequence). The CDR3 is CSARARQGANSPLHF. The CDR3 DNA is TGCAGTGCTAGAGCTCGACAGGGGGCTAATTCACCCCTCCACTTT.

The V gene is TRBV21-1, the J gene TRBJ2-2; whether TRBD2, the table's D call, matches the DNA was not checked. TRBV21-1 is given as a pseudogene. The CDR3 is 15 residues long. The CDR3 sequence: CASTEAIVVPGELFF. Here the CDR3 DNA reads TGTGCCAGCACCGAGGCGATAGTCGTTCCCGGGGAGCTGTTTTTT.

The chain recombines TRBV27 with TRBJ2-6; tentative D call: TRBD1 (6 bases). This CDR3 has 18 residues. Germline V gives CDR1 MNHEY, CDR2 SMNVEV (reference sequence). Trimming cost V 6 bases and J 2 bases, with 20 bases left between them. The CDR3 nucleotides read TGTGCCAGCAGCCAGTTCTCTAATGACAGGACTGGGGCCAACGTCCTGACTTTC. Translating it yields CASSQFSNDRTGANVLTF. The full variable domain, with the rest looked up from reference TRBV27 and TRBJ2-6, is EAQVTQNPRYLITVTGKKLTVTCSQNMNHEYMSWYRQDPGLGLRQIYYSMNVEVTDKGDVPEGYKVSRKEKRNFPLILESPSPNQTSLYFCASSQFSNDRTGANVLTFGAGSRLTVL.

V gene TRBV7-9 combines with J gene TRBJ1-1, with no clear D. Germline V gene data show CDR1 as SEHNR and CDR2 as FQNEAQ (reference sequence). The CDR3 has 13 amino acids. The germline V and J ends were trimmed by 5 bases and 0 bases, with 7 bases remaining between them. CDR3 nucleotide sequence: TGTGCCAGCAGCCCCGAAATGAACACTGAAGCTTTCTTT. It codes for CASSPEMNTEAFF.

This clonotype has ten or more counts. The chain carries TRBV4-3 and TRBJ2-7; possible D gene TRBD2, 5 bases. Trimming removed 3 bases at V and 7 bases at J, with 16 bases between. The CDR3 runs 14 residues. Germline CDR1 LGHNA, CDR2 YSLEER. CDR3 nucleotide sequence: TGCGCCAGCAGCCACGTTCCCCCTCGAGGGGAGCAGTACTTC. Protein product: CASSHVPPRGEQYF.

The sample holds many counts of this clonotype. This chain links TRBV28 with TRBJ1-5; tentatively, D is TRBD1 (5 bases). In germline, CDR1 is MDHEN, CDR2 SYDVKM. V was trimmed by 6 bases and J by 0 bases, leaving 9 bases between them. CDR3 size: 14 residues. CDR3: CASRPGISNQPQHF. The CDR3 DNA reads TGTGCCAGCAGGCCAGGGATTAGCAATCAGCCCCAGCATTTT.

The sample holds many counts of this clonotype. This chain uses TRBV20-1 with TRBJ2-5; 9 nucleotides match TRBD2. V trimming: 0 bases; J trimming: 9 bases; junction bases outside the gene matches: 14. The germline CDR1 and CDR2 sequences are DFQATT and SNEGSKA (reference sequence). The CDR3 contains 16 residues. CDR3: CSARDPSAGGLSAQYF. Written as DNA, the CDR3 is TGCAGTGCTAGAGATCCGTCGGCGGGGGGGCTATCGGCCCAGTACTTC.

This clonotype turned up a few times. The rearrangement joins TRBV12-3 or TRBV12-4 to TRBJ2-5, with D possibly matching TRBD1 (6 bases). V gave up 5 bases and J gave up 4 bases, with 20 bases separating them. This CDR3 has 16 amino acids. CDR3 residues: CASSRQGYPLLETQYF. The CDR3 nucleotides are TGTGCCAGCAGTCGTCAGGGGTATCCCCTCCTAGAGACCCAGTACTTC.

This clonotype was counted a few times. This CDR3 reads CASSAGTISSPLHF. Here the CDR3 DNA reads TGCGCCAGCAGCGCCGGGACGATTAGTTCACCCCTCCACTTT. This chain links TRBV5-1 with TRBJ1-6; a weak D match, TRBD1 (5 bases). The CDR3 is made up of 14 amino acids. Per the germline V gene, CDR1 is SGHRS and CDR2 is YFSETQ. The ends were cut back, 4 bases at V and 9 bases at J, with 14 bases in the middle.

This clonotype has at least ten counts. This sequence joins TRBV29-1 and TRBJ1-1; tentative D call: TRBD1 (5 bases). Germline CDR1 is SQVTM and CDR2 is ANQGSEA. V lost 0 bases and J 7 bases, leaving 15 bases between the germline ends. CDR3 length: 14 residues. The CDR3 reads CSVEEVRRTGEAFF. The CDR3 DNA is TGCAGCGTTGAAGAAGTCAGAAGAACAGGTGAAGCTTTCTTT.

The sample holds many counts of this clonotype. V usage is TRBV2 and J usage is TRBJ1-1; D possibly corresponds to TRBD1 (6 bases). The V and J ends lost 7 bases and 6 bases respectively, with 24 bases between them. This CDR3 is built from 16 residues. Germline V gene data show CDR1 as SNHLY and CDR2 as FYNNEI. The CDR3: CASNDPYRAAVAEAFF. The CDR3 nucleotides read TGTGCCAGCAATGACCCATACAGGGCCGCGGTCGCTGAAGCTTTCTTT.

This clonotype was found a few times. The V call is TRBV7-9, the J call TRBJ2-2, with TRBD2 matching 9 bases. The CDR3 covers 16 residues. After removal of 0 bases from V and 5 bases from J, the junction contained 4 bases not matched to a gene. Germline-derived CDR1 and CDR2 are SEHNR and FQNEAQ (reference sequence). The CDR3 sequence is CASSLAGLARTGELFF. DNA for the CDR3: TGTGCCAGCAGCTTAGCCGGACTAGCGAGGACCGGGGAGCTGTTTTTT.

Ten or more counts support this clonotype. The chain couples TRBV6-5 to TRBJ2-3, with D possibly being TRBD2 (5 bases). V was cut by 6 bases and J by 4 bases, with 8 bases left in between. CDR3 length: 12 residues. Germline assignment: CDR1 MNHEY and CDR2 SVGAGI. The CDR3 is CASRFGADTQYF. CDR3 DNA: TGTGCCAGCAGGTTCGGGGCAGATACGCAGTATTTT.

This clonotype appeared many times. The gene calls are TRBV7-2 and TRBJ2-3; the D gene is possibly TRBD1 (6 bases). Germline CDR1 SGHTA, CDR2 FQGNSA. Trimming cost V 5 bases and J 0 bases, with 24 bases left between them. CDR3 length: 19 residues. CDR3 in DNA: TGTGCCAGCAGCATAAAGCCCCAATCTCTGACAGGCAGCACAGATACGCAGTATTTT. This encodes CASSIKPQSLTGSTDTQYF.

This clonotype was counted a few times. The CDR3 DNA sequence: TGTGCCAGCATCGGCCCCTCCAAGGGCGATGAGCAGTTCTTC. It encodes CASIGPSKGDEQFF. This chain connects TRBV12-3 or TRBV12-4 to TRBJ2-1; D remains ambiguous. The CDR3 is 14 residues long. The ends were cut back, 7 bases at V and 8 bases at J, with 18 bases in the middle.

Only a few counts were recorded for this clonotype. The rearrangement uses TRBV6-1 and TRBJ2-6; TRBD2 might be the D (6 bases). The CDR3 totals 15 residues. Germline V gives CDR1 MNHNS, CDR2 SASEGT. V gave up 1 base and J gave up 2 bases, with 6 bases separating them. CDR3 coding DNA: TGTGCCAGCAGTGAAGGGGGGGCTGGGGCCAACGTCCTGACTTTC. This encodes CASSEGGAGANVLTF.

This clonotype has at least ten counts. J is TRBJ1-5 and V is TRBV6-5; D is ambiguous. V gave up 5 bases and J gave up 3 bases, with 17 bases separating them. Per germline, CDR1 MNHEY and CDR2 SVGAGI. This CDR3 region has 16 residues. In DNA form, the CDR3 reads TGTGCCAGCAGTAAAAGAATAGGGAATATCAATCAGCCCCAGCATTTT. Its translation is CASSKRIGNINQPQHF.